The next 4 T cell receptor beta chains were all read from a single sample in a study of blood T cell repertoires in COVID-19. Assay: immunoSEQ multiplex PCR; the TCRdb copy retains only in-frame clones and omits some. The repertoire holds about 130,000 clones, with about 90% as singletons. Material: peripheral blood. These receptors came from a woman between 50 and 59 years old who had recovered from COVID-19.

This clone turned up a few times. This sequence joins TRBV7-9 and TRBJ1-2, with 12 bases aligning to TRBD1. Germline V lookup: CDR1 SEHNR, CDR2 FQNEAQ (reference sequence). The CDR3 sequence is 18 residues long. V shed 5 bases and J 7 bases; nucleotides not matched to a gene: 17. The CDR3 region has the DNA TGTGCCAGCAGCCAAGCCTACCGTGTGGGACAGGGGGCGGCTGGCTACACCTTC. Translation: CASSQAYRVGQGAAGYTF. Full variable domain (rest looked up from reference TRBV7-9 and TRBJ1-2): DTGVSQNPRHKITKRGQNVTFRCDPISEHNRLYWYRQTLGQGPEFLTYFQNEAQLEKSRLLSDRFSAERPKGSFSTLEIQRTEQGDSAMYLCASSQAYRVGQGAAGYTFGSGTRLTVV.

The chain combines TRBV4-2 with TRBJ2-7; TRBD2 agrees at 9 bases. This CDR3 contains 16 residues. From germline, CDR1 is LGHNA and CDR2 YNFKEQ. The V and J ends lost 0 bases and 1 base, in that order; junction bases with no gene match: 4. CDR3 amino acids: CASSQDPSGKSYEQYF. The CDR3 DNA reads as TGTGCCAGCAGCCAAGATCCTAGCGGGAAGTCCTACGAGCAGTACTTC.

The chain uses TRBV5-6 and TRBJ2-7, with a tentative D call TRBD1 (6 bases). The germline V and J ends were trimmed by 4 bases and 4 bases, with 12 bases remaining between them. Germline V CDR1 and CDR2: SGHDT, YYEEEE. CDR3 size: 13 residues. The CDR3 region has the DNA TGTGCCAGCAGCCTAGGACAGCAGTACGAGCAGTACTTC. Translation gives CASSLGQQYEQYF.

The sample holds one count of this clone. V usage is TRBV19 and J usage is TRBJ1-5; 7 nucleotides match TRBD1. V lost 4 bases, J lost 5 bases, and 5 bases stayed unmatched. The CDR3 spans 14 residues. From germline, CDR1 is LNHDA and CDR2 SQIVND (reference sequence). CDR3 DNA: TGTGCCAGTAGTACCCGGGACAGTGATCAGCCCCAGCATTTT. It encodes CASSTRDSDQPQHF.